The clone carrying this TCR beta chain appeared once. The data were taken from a study of blood T cell repertoires in COVID-19. Seattle patients were enrolled while actively infected and followed longitudinally. Produced via immunoSEQ multiplex PCR; TCRdb's table is partial and in-frame only. The sample shows about 97,000 clones, around 90% of them seen only once. The germline gives CDR1 LGHNA, CDR2 YNFKEQ. J was trimmed by 8 bases and V by 1 base; bases with no gene match: 4. This CDR3 has 14 residues. This sequence joins TRBV4-2 and TRBJ1-5; TRBD1 aligns across 8 bases. The sequencing input was peripheral blood. The TCR was taken from a woman in her fifties or sixties with COVID-19, enrolled during active disease. CDR3 bases: TGTGCCAGCAGCCAAGTAACAGGGGGGGAGCCCCAGCATTTT. Residues: CASSQVTGGEPQHF.